The 29 T cell receptor beta chains presented below share a single source sample, sequenced in a study of metastatic and nonmetastatic thyroid tumors. TCRdb re-called the PCR reads with MiXCR. The repertoire has 4,500 to 6,500 clones, approximately 19% of them found once; the top ten carry about 6.2%. Every patient underwent thyroid surgery untreated. The sequencing input was adjacent normal tissue. The receptors shown here come from a female donor with papillary thyroid cancer or a benign thyroid nodule (not recorded which). Some clones in this sample may be carry-over from other donors' samples.

This clone was observed a few times. The rearrangement joins TRBV27 to TRBJ2-1; 11 nucleotides match TRBD1. The length of the CDR3 is 15 residues. Germline V gene lookup returns CDR1 MNHEY and CDR2 SMNVEV (reference sequence). The trim removed 9 bases at V and 8 bases at J, leaving 12 bases unmatched. The CDR3 coding sequence is TGTGCCAGAATAACCCCGGGACAGGGGGTAGATGAGCAGTTCTTC. It translates to CARITPGQGVDEQFF.

This CDR3 is CASRLQGSGNNEQFF. The DNA for the CDR3 is TGTGCCAGCAGGCTACAGGGGAGCGGCAACAATGAGCAGTTCTTC. The rearrangement joins TRBV6-1 to TRBJ2-1; 7 bases are shared with TRBD1. V was pared by 6 bases and J by 5 bases, with 10 bases of the junction left unmatched. CDR3 length: 15 amino acids. Germline V CDR1 and CDR2: MNHNS, SASEGT.

Within the sample, this clone is medium-sized (0.01 to 0.1%). The rearrangement uses TRBV9 and TRBJ2-1; D is ambiguous. The CDR3 contains 12 residues. From germline, CDR1 is SGDLS and CDR2 YYNGEE. V lost 0 bases and J lost 5, with 3 bases in between. The CDR3 region is CASSVGDNEQFF. The CDR3 bases are TGTGCCAGCAGCGTAGGTGACAATGAGCAGTTCTTC.

This clone was detected many times. The V and J genes are TRBV5-4 and TRBJ2-7, with 14 positions matching TRBD2. This CDR3 is 18 amino acids long. V gave up 4 bases and J gave up 3 bases; unmatched junction bases: 12. The germline CDR1 and CDR2 sequences are SGHNT and YYREEE (reference sequence). CDR3 region: CASSAGTSGSTWVYEQYF. CDR3 nucleotides: TGTGCCAGCAGCGCTGGGACTAGCGGGAGTACTTGGGTCTACGAGCAGTACTTC. The complete variable domain, with remaining parts taken from reference TRBV5-4 and TRBJ2-7, reads ETGVTQSPTHLIKTRGQQVTLRCSSQSGHNTVSWYQQALGQGPQFIFQYYREEENGRGNFPPRFSGLQFPNYSSELNVNALELDDSALYLCASSAGTSGSTWVYEQYFGPGTRLTVT.

This clone was counted between two and nine times. Compared with germline, one end of the junction differs, possibly owing to a read error. The J gene is TRBJ2-1, the V gene TRBV6-5; 8 bases are a match to TRBD2. Per germline, CDR1 MNHEY and CDR2 SVGAGI. The CDR3 totals 16 residues. The CDR3: CASSLYIGGAESDQFF. For the CDR3, the DNA is TGTGCCAGCAGTTTATATATCGGGGGGGCTGAGAGTGATCAGTTCTTT.

The chain has TRBV11-3 and TRBJ2-7, with D perhaps TRBD1 (6 bases). This CDR3 contains 15 residues. Trimming removed 1 base at V and 7 bases at J, with 17 bases between. Germline values: CDR1 SGHNT, CDR2 YENEEA. The CDR3 nucleotides are TGTGCCAGCAGCTTAGCGTCTGGGGGCGCGTGTGAGCAGTACTTC. This codes for CASSLASGGACEQYF.

The CDR3 coding sequence is TGCGCCAGCAGAACCGAGAGGGGTGTCACCGAAGCTTTCTTT. Protein sequence: CASRTERGVTEAFF. This sequence joins TRBV5-1 and TRBJ1-1, with a possible D match to TRBD1 (5 bases). The CDR3 contains 14 residues. Trimming cost V 5 bases and J 8 bases, with 19 bases left between them. In germline, CDR1 is SGHRS, CDR2 YFSETQ.

By its share, this clone is medium-sized. CDR3 DNA sequence: TGCGCCAGCAGCTTGACCTCAGCGGCCGACTACGAGCAGTACTTC. The encoded protein is CASSLTSAADYEQYF. The V call is TRBV5-1, the J call TRBJ2-7, with a possible D match to TRBD2 (5 bases). Germline V gene lookup returns CDR1 SGHRS and CDR2 YFSETQ. Trimming pared 1 base from V and 3 bases from J, leaving 14 bases between. The CDR3 totals 15 residues.

Relative to its sample, this clone is medium-sized. The chain recombines TRBV9 with TRBJ2-2; no firm D call. This CDR3 has 14 amino acids. Trimming removed 4 bases from V and 3 bases from J, with 10 bases in between. The germline CDR1 and CDR2 sequences are SGDLS and YYNGEE. The CDR3 loop reads CASSPPDDTGELFF. As DNA, the CDR3 is TGTGCCAGCAGCCCTCCAGACGACACCGGGGAGCTGTTTTTT.

Only a few counts were recorded for this clone. This sequence joins TRBV12-3 or TRBV12-4 and TRBJ1-1, with a weak D call TRBD1 (5 bases). The V gene lost 6 bases and the J gene lost 4 bases, with 15 bases spanning the gap. This CDR3 is built from 14 residues. The CDR3, as DNA: TGTGCCAGCAGCTTATGGGACGTACCCACTGAAGCTTTCTTT. The encoded protein is CASSLWDVPTEAFF.

The sample holds a few counts of this clone. The chain employs TRBV6-1 and TRBJ2-1; 7 bases are shared with TRBD2. CDR3 size: 15 residues. The V and J ends lost 6 bases and 5 bases, in that order; junction bases with no gene match: 10. CDR1 and CDR2 from the germline V gene are MNHNS and SASEGT. CDR3 nucleotide sequence: TGTGCCAGCAGCCGCGCTAGCGGACCTAACAATGAGCAGTTCTTC. Protein: CASSRASGPNNEQFF.

There are a few counts of this clone. The CDR3 does not end in the conserved phenylalanine or tryptophan, so this is likely a read error. The rearrangement joins TRBV6-1 to TRBJ1-4, with 7 bases identical to TRBD1. With V trimmed by 3 bases and J by 3 bases, 4 bases remained unmatched. The length of the CDR3 is 15 residues. CDR1 and CDR2 (germline): MNHNS, SASEGT. This chain's CDR3 is CASSDYRGANEKLFL. The CDR3 coding sequence is TGTGCCAGCAGTGATTACAGGGGTGCTAATGAAAAACTGTTTCTT.

This chain uses TRBV6-5 with TRBJ2-5, with D tentatively TRBD2 (6 bases). CDR1 is MNHEY and CDR2 is SVGAGI in the germline V gene. The V gene lost 0 bases and the J gene lost 5 bases, with 13 bases spanning the gap. The CDR3 sequence is 15 residues long. DNA of the CDR3: TGTGCCAGCAGTTACTCCGGGACGGGGAGGGAGACCCAGTACTTC. It codes for CASSYSGTGRETQYF.

This clone was counted ten times or more. Other DNA sequences from this sample encode an identical CDR3 as well. The chain uses TRBV5-1 and TRBJ2-5, with 7 bases that match TRBD2. CDR1 is SGHRS and CDR2 is YFSETQ in the germline V gene. V shed 0 bases and J 9 bases; nucleotides not matched to a gene: 11. This CDR3 is built from 15 residues. Written as DNA, the CDR3 is TGCGCCAGCAGCTTGGCCGGGGGGACTCGATCGCCCCAGTACTTC. Amino acid sequence: CASSLAGGTRSPQYF. Full variable domain (rest looked up from reference TRBV5-1 and TRBJ2-5): KAGVTQTPRYLIKTRGQQVTLSCSPISGHRSVSWYQQTPGQGLQFLFEYFSETQRNKGNFPGRFSGRQFSNSRSEMNVSTLELGDSALYLCASSLAGGTRSPQYFGPGTRLLVL.

By share of the sample, this clone is medium-sized. The chain recombines TRBV19 with TRBJ1-1; D might be TRBD1 (5 bases). The CDR3 consists of 15 residues. Germline lookup yields CDR1 LNHDA and CDR2 SQIVND (reference sequence). V was clipped by 6 bases and J by 1 base, with 15 bases between them. The CDR3 region has the DNA TGTGCCAGTAGCCACCCGGGGCAGGGGAACACTGAAGCTTTCTTT. Translated: CASSHPGQGNTEAFF.

By sample fraction, this clone is medium-sized. The chain is built from TRBV27 and TRBJ2-7; weak D call: TRBD1 (6 bases). CDR1 is MNHEY and CDR2 is SMNVEV in the germline V gene (reference sequence). This CDR3 is built from 15 residues. The V and J ends lost 2 bases and 4 bases respectively, with 15 bases between them. CDR3 residues: CASSLKEDSFYEQYF. CDR3 sequence (DNA): TGTGCCAGCAGTTTAAAGGAGGACAGCTTTTACGAGCAGTACTTC.

Within the sample, this clone is medium-sized. The V and J genes are TRBV4-1 and TRBJ1-4; TRBD1 aligns across 7 bases. The CDR3 contains 17 residues. Per germline, CDR1 MGHRA and CDR2 YSYEKL. V lost 0 bases, J lost 8 bases, and 12 bases stayed unmatched. The CDR3 coding sequence is TGCGCCAGCAGCCAAGATAGGAGGGACAGACAACGGGAAAAACTGTTTTTT. Its translation: CASSQDRRDRQREKLFF.

By share of the sample, this clone is medium-sized. The sample has other DNA sequences that encode this CDR3 too. V is TRBV7-2 and J is TRBJ1-2; D perhaps matches TRBD1 (6 bases). This CDR3 is 13 amino acids long. V was cut by 7 bases and J by 8 bases, with 17 bases left in between. Germline CDR1 SGHTA, CDR2 FQGNSA. The CDR3 loop is CASNQWGAEGYTF. In DNA form, the CDR3 reads TGTGCCAGCAACCAATGGGGGGCGGAGGGCTACACCTTC.

In its sample, this clone was seen many times. J is TRBJ2-1 and V is TRBV29-1; TRBD2 might be the D (5 bases). The V gene's germline CDR1 is SQVTM and CDR2 ANQGSEA. V was trimmed by 5 bases and J by 10 bases, leaving 9 bases between them. The CDR3 spans 10 residues. CDR3 nucleotides: TGCAGCGTTTCTACTAGGGAGCAGTTCTTC. Protein product: CSVSTREQFF.

This clone has ten or more counts. This chain connects TRBV28 to TRBJ2-4; D is tentatively TRBD1 or TRBD2 (7 bases each). The CDR3 is 16 residues long. Germline CDR1 reads MDHEN; CDR2 reads SYDVKM. Trimming stripped 3 bases from V and 4 bases from J, with 16 bases between. Here the CDR3 reads CASSFEGGGGKNIQYF. The CDR3 region has the DNA TGTGCCAGCAGTTTTGAGGGAGGGGGCGGAAAAAACATTCAGTACTTC.

In this sample, this clone turned up a few times. This chain joins TRBV27 and TRBJ1-6; the match to TRBD1 covers 7 bases. V was clipped by 3 bases and J by 11 bases; unmatched bases: 7. Germline V gene data show CDR1 as MNHEY and CDR2 as SMNVEV (reference sequence). The length of the CDR3 is 14 residues. CDR3 in DNA: TGTGCCAGCAGTTTTCAGGGGGGCACTGCACCCCTCCACTTT. Translation: CASSFQGGTAPLHF.

By proportion, this clone is medium-sized. The gene calls are TRBV3-1 and TRBJ1-2; 7 bases agree with TRBD1. The germline gives CDR1 LGHDT, CDR2 YNNKEL (reference sequence). The CDR3 has 15 residues. Trimming at V came to 4 bases and at J to 2 bases, leaving 7 bases not matched to a gene. CDR3 sequence (DNA): TGTGCCAGCAGCCGTTTCCGGGACAGCAACTATGGCTACACCTTC. Translated, it gives CASSRFRDSNYGYTF.

This clone qualifies as medium-sized. The rearrangement uses TRBV9 and TRBJ1-2; possible D gene TRBD1, 6 bases. The CDR3 contains 15 residues. The germline V gene encodes CDR1 SGDLS and CDR2 YYNGEE. Trimming left V 0 bases short and J 1 base short, with 10 bases between. The CDR3 DNA sequence: TGTGCCAGCAGCGTAGATGGACAGCGTAACTATGGCTACACCTTC. Its translation is CASSVDGQRNYGYTF.

This clone was observed at least ten times. V is TRBV5-4 and J is TRBJ2-2, with D perhaps TRBD1 (6 bases). V lost 3 bases to trimming and J lost 0 bases, with 12 bases between them. This CDR3 has 16 residues. CDR1 is SGHNT and CDR2 is YYREEE in the germline V gene (reference sequence). CDR3 DNA: TGTGCCAGCAGCTGGGGTGGGACAACGAACACCGGGGAGCTGTTTTTT. Its translation: CASSWGGTTNTGELFF.

V and J are TRBV6-1 and TRBJ2-3; 8 positions agree with TRBD2. Per germline, CDR1 MNHNS and CDR2 SASEGT. There are 13 residues in the CDR3. With 9 bases clipped from V and 2 bases from J, the junction kept 4 bases outside the gene matches. The CDR3 DNA is TGTGCCAGTGGACTAGCTGTCACAGATACGCAGTATTTT. Its translation: CASGLAVTDTQYF.

This clone showed up many times. The chain links TRBV7-9 to TRBJ1-4; 12 bases fit TRBD1. This CDR3 has 15 amino acids. J lost 6 bases, V lost 5 bases, and 4 bases had no gene match. Germline V gives CDR1 SEHNR, CDR2 FQNEAQ (reference sequence). CDR3 residues: CASSPGQGADEKLFF. The CDR3 coding sequence is TGTGCCAGCAGCCCGGGACAGGGGGCGGATGAAAAACTGTTTTTT.

This clone turned up a few times. This chain connects TRBV6-1 to TRBJ1-2; D gene unclear. Looked up from germline, CDR1 is MNHNS and CDR2 is SASEGT. The CDR3 has 12 amino acids. Trimming removed 4 bases at V and 9 bases at J, with 12 bases between. CDR3 in amino acids: CASSADIGSYTF. Here the CDR3 DNA reads TGTGCCAGCAGTGCTGACATTGGTAGCTACACCTTC.

In its sample, this clone was seen a few times. DNA for the CDR3: TGTGCCAGCAGCGCCGGGGTCGAGCAGTACTTC. Its translation: CASSAGVEQYF. The chain has TRBV9 and TRBJ2-7; maybe TRBD2 (5 bases). The germline V gene has CDR1 SGDLS and CDR2 YYNGEE. The CDR3 contains 11 residues. V was shortened by 3 bases and J by 6 bases, with 7 bases between the two germline ends. Full variable domain (outside the CDR3, taken from reference TRBV9 and TRBJ2-7): DSGVTQTPKHLITATGQRVTLRCSPRSGDLSVYWYQQSLDQGLQFLIQYYNGEERAKGNILERFSAQQFPDLHSELNLSSLELGDSALYFCASSAGVEQYFGPGTRLTVT.

This chain uses TRBV2 with TRBJ2-1; TRBD2 matches at 11 bases. Losses at the gene ends were 6 bases for V and 9 bases for J; bases not matched to a gene: 7. From germline, CDR1 is SNHLY and CDR2 FYNNEI. The CDR3 loop spans 14 amino acids. The DNA of the CDR3 is TGTGCCAGCAGAAAGGTCACTAGCGGGAGTGAGCAGTTCTTC. Its translation: CASRKVTSGSEQFF.